Ten or more counts support the clone carrying this T cell receptor (beta chain). These data are taken from a study of CD8 T cells in ankylosing spondylitis. TCRdb re-called the 5' RACE reads through MiXCR, storing one row per CDR3 protein. The sample includes about 250,000 distinct CDR3 sequences, about 10% of them seen just once. V gave up 2 bases and J gave up 5 bases; unmatched junction bases: 6. There are 14 residues in the CDR3. Looked up from germline, CDR1 is DFQATT and CDR2 is SNEGSKA (reference sequence). The chain uses TRBV20-1 and TRBJ2-1, with 7 bases aligning to TRBD2. This receptor was taken from a male donor with ankylosing spondylitis or in good health (not recorded which). Sequencing used blood, either unsorted or a sorted T cell fraction (not recorded which). For the CDR3, the DNA is TGCAGTGCTAGATCAGGGAGGGAGAACAATGAGCAGTTCTTC. This sequence encodes CSARSGRENNEQFF.